This TCR beta chain derives from a study of TIL therapy for anti-PD-1-resistant metastatic lung cancer. Study background: Tumors were harvested before any PD-1/PD-L1 blockade. Median patient age was 54, ranging roughly 38-75 years.

This sample's time point: pre-treatment sample, taken before nivolumab and TIL therapy. Trimming stripped 0 bases from V and 1 base from J, with 4 bases between. The CDR3 is 13 residues long. Germline-derived CDR1 and CDR2 are SGHRS and YFSETQ. This was the immunoSEQ v3 assay. Profiling relied on immunoSEQ multiplex PCR, and the TCRdb table lists in-frame clones only, not all of them. The sample shows tens of thousands of clones, under 75% of them seen only once. This chain connects TRBV5-1 to TRBJ1-1; D gene ambiguous. This receptor was taken from a person aged 25 to 80 with non-small cell lung cancer. The sequenced sample was blood, obtained at baseline. The CDR3: CASSLEPNTEAFF. CDR3 DNA sequence: TGCGCCAGCAGCTTGGAACCGAACACTGAAGCTTTCTTT.